Listed here are 27 T cell receptor beta chains from one sample, sequenced in a study of T cell repertoires in cytomegalovirus infection. TCRdb reanalysed the reads using MiXCR and keeps one entry per CDR3 protein. Of about 530,000 distinct CDR3 sequences listed, approximately 25% were seen once; the top ten hold over 10%. Sequenced: PBMCs. The receptors come from a human donor in good health (CMV status not recorded). Some clones in this sample may be carry-over from other donors' samples.

This clonotype has only a few counts. The chain has TRBV24-1 and TRBJ2-2; D may correspond to TRBD1 or TRBD2 (5 bases each). Germline assignment: CDR1 KGHDR and CDR2 SFDVKD. The CDR3 is 14 amino acids. V lost 4 bases and J lost 4, with 9 bases in between. As DNA, the CDR3 is TGTGCCACCAGTGAACCGGGACCCACCGGGGAGCTGTTTTTT. It yields the protein CATSEPGPTGELFF.

The rearrangement joins TRBV20-1 to TRBJ2-3; 7 nucleotides line up with TRBD2. The germline CDR1 and CDR2 sequences are DFQATT and SNEGSKA (reference sequence). The junction had 4 bases not matched to a gene; V was cut back by 1 base and J by 6 bases. The CDR3 is 13 residues long. The CDR3 DNA sequence: TGCAGTGCTAGAGCCGGACTAGGGGATACGCAGTATTTT. Residues: CSARAGLGDTQYF.

This CDR3 reads CASTKNTEGRQSNQPQHF. The CDR3 coding sequence is TGTGCCAGCACCAAAAACACTGAAGGGAGGCAAAGCAATCAGCCCCAGCATTTT. The chain combines TRBV7-9 with TRBJ1-5; D unresolved. The germline V gene encodes CDR1 SEHNR and CDR2 FQNEAQ (reference sequence). V was clipped by 7 bases and J by 1 base, with 23 bases between them. This CDR3 comprises 18 residues.

This chain connects TRBV19 to TRBJ2-3; D is ambiguous. The CDR3 covers 12 residues. V lost 2 bases and J lost 6, with 6 bases in between. CDR1 and CDR2 from the germline V gene are LNHDA and SQIVND (reference sequence). The CDR3 is CASSIPLDTQYF. CDR3 DNA sequence: TGTGCCAGTAGTATACCGTTGGATACGCAGTATTTT.

This clonotype was observed many times. This chain links TRBV7-8 with TRBJ2-2; D uncertain. The CDR3 runs to 16 residues. Germline-derived CDR1 and CDR2 are SGHVS and FQNEAQ. Trimming took off 1 base at V and 4 bases at J, with 13 bases between the two ends. The CDR3 spells CASSLVVAGATGELFF. The CDR3 DNA reads TGTGCCAGCAGCTTAGTCGTGGCAGGCGCCACCGGGGAGCTGTTTTTT.

V is TRBV19 and J is TRBJ2-1; D gene unclear. V was pared by 10 bases and J by 10 bases, with 17 bases between. CDR3 length: 12 residues. Per the germline V gene, CDR1 is LNHDA and CDR2 is SQIVND (reference sequence). As DNA, the CDR3 is TGTGCCACTCTCGACCCCTCCTGGGAGCAGTTCTTC. It is translated as CATLDPSWEQFF. Together with reference TRBV19 and TRBJ2-1, the CDR3 gives the full variable domain: DGGITQSPKYLFRKEGQNVTLSCEQNLNHDAMYWYRQDPGQGLRLIYYSQIVNDFQKGDIAEGYSVSREKKESFPLTVTSAQKNPTAFYLCATLDPSWEQFFGPGTRLTVL.

The rearrangement uses TRBV6-5 and TRBJ1-1, with a possible D match to TRBD1 (6 bases). The germline CDR1 and CDR2 sequences are MNHEY and SVGAGI. This CDR3 is 15 amino acids long. V lost 0 bases to trimming and J lost 6 bases, with 14 bases between them. The CDR3 sequence: CASSYSSGGEPEAFF. CDR3 nucleotides: TGTGCCAGCAGTTACTCGTCGGGGGGCGAGCCTGAAGCTTTCTTT.

The table lists this clonotype with a few counts. The chain recombines TRBV10-3 with TRBJ2-5; D ambiguous. Trimming took off 3 bases at V and 3 bases at J, with 2 bases between the two ends. Per the germline V gene, CDR1 is ENHRY and CDR2 is SYGVKD. This CDR3 spans 11 amino acids. This CDR3 is CAISEKETQYF. CDR3 coding DNA: TGTGCCATCAGTGAAAAAGAGACCCAGTACTTC.

This clonotype was counted at least ten times. V gene TRBV6-1 combines with J gene TRBJ2-7; D is unresolved. In germline, CDR1 is MNHNS, CDR2 SASEGT. Trimming stripped 3 bases from V and 3 bases from J, with 6 bases between. This CDR3 spans 12 amino acids. DNA for the CDR3: TGTGCCAGCAGTGACCGAATCTACGAGCAGTACTTC. Its protein is CASSDRIYEQYF.

The chain carries TRBV24-1 and TRBJ1-2; D call uncertain. The V end lost 5 bases, the J end lost 1 base, and 13 bases lay between the germline ends. The germline CDR1 and CDR2 sequences are KGHDR and SFDVKD. There are 15 residues in the CDR3. The CDR3 nucleotides are TGTGCCACCAGTGGTTCCGGGTCGTTTAACTATGGCTACACCTTC. Its protein is CATSGSGSFNYGYTF.

Only a few counts were recorded for this clonotype. This chain links TRBV12-3 or TRBV12-4 with TRBJ2-1; 16 nucleotides line up with TRBD2. The J segment lost 1 base and the V segment lost 7 bases, leaving 13 bases of the junction unmatched. This CDR3 is 20 amino acids long. The DNA for the CDR3 is TGTGCCAGCACCACCGGGACTAGCGGGAGGGGAAAGGGTTCCTACAATGAGCAGTTCTTC. This translates into CASTTGTSGRGKGSYNEQFF.

V gene TRBV28 combines with J gene TRBJ2-6; D unclear. The V and J ends lost 4 bases and 0 bases respectively, with 7 bases between them. The germline V gene has CDR1 MDHEN and CDR2 SYDVKM. This CDR3 is built from 15 residues. The DNA for the CDR3 is TGTGCCAGCAGTTCGCCGACCTCTGGGGCCAACGTCCTGACTTTC. Translated, it gives CASSSPTSGANVLTF.

V is TRBV13 and J is TRBJ1-5, with TRBD1 as a possible D gene (5 bases). Trimming pared 3 bases from V and 6 bases from J, leaving 12 bases between. Germline V gene sequence: CDR1 PRHDT, CDR2 FYEKMQ (reference sequence). This CDR3 has 14 residues. CDR3 protein: CASSFARAGQPQHF. The CDR3 DNA reads TGTGCCAGCAGCTTTGCCAGGGCGGGTCAGCCCCAGCATTTT.

This chain connects TRBV12-3 or TRBV12-4 to TRBJ1-5; possibly TRBD1 for D (6 bases). The CDR3 runs to 14 residues. Trimming removed 5 bases at V and 9 bases at J, with 17 bases between. The CDR3, as DNA: TGTGCCAGCAGTACGGGACAACAAGGGCGGCCCCAGCATTTT. This sequence encodes CASSTGQQGRPQHF.

The genes are TRBV30 and TRBJ2-7, with TRBD1 identical over 8 bases. The CDR3 contains 16 residues. With 3 bases clipped from V and 2 bases from J, the junction kept 12 bases outside the gene matches. Per the germline V gene, CDR1 is GTSNPN and CDR2 is SVGIG (reference sequence). The CDR3 DNA reads TGTGCCTGGAGGACCAGACAGGGGAAGGCGACCTACGAGCAGTACGTC. Its protein is CAWRTRQGKATYEQYV.

CDR3 bases: TGTGCCAGTAGTTCTTATTTCGGGACTAGCGGGATCGACGGGGAGCTGTTTTTT. It yields the protein CASSSYFGTSGIDGELFF. J is TRBJ2-2 and V is TRBV19; 13 bases line up with TRBD2. The CDR3 has 18 residues. The V gene's germline CDR1 is LNHDA and CDR2 SQIVND (reference sequence). The J segment lost 7 bases and the V segment lost 5 bases, leaving 13 bases of the junction unmatched.

This clonotype was detected ten times or more. The rearrangement joins TRBV7-2 to TRBJ2-3, with TRBD2 matching 7 bases. Germline CDR1 SGHTA, CDR2 FQGNSA. Unmatched junction bases numbered 8, after V lost 5 bases and J lost 0 bases. This CDR3 spans 16 amino acids. The CDR3 nucleotides are TGTGCCAGCAGCCGACGAGCTAGCGGAAGCACAGATACGCAGTATTTT. This translates into CASSRRASGSTDTQYF.

This clonotype came up a few times. The rearrangement joins TRBV29-1 to TRBJ1-2; D unresolved. Trimming pared 0 bases from V and 5 bases from J, leaving 16 bases between. CDR3 length: 15 residues. CDR1 and CDR2 (germline): SQVTM, ANQGSEA. The CDR3 loop is CSVEDEGSLRYGYTF. CDR3 nucleotides: TGCAGCGTTGAAGATGAGGGCAGCCTACGTTATGGCTACACCTTC.

The genes are TRBV24-1 and TRBJ2-7; D unclear. The CDR3 extends over 13 amino acids. V lost 2 bases, J lost 3 bases, and 7 bases lay in between. Germline CDR1 reads KGHDR; CDR2 reads SFDVKD. DNA of the CDR3: TGTGCCACCAGTGATTCCCTCCTCTACGAGCAGTACTTC. Translating it yields CATSDSLLYEQYF.

This clonotype was detected many times. This chain uses TRBV7-6 with TRBJ2-1, with 8 bases lining up with TRBD2. Germline V gene data show CDR1 as SGHVS and CDR2 as FNYEAQ. There are 15 residues in the CDR3. Germline trimming cut 4 bases from V and 4 bases from J; bases unmatched to any gene: 6. This CDR3 is CASSSPTSAYNEQFF. The DNA for the CDR3 is TGTGCCAGCAGCTCACCGACTAGCGCATACAATGAGCAGTTCTTC.

The chain has TRBV20-1 and TRBJ1-3; D unresolved. Germline V gives CDR1 DFQATT, CDR2 SNEGSKA (reference sequence). CDR3 length: 13 amino acids. V was trimmed by 4 bases and J by 0 bases, leaving 7 bases between them. Here the CDR3 DNA reads TGCAGTGCTAAATCGAGCTCTGGAAACACCATATATTTT. It encodes CSAKSSSGNTIYF.

Many counts were recorded for this clonotype. J is TRBJ1-5 and V is TRBV7-2, with D uncertain. CDR1 is SGHTA, CDR2 FQGNSA, per germline. The CDR3 covers 14 residues. V was cut by 5 bases and J by 4 bases, with 12 bases left in between. Here the CDR3 DNA reads TGTGCCAGCAGCAAAAAAACTACTAATCAGCCCCAGCATTTT. Amino acid sequence: CASSKKTTNQPQHF. Full variable domain (rest looked up from reference TRBV7-2 and TRBJ1-5): GAGVSQSPSNKVTEKGKDVELRCDPISGHTALYWYRQSLGQGLEFLIYFQGNSAPDKSGLPSDRFSAERTGGSVSTLTIQRTQQEDSAVYLCASSKKTTNQPQHFGDGTRLSIL.

This clonotype was seen more than once but under ten times. The chain couples TRBV24-1 to TRBJ2-1; 8 bases map to TRBD1. This CDR3 comprises 14 residues. Losses at the gene ends were 0 bases for V and 8 bases for J; bases not matched to a gene: 2. Germline lookup yields CDR1 KGHDR and CDR2 SFDVKD. The DNA of the CDR3 is TGTGCCACCAGTGATTTGGGACAGGGCGATGAGCAGTTCTTC. Translation gives CATSDLGQGDEQFF.

The count of this clonotype is one. CDR3 loop: CSASTVRGPGNTIYF. The CDR3 DNA reads TGCAGTGCTAGTACCGTCAGGGGGCCGGGAAACACCATATATTTT. The chain is built from TRBV20-1 and TRBJ1-3; 8 positions match TRBD1. From germline, CDR1 is DFQATT and CDR2 SNEGSKA (reference sequence). Trimming cost V 3 bases and J 4 bases; bases outside gene matches: 8. The CDR3 consists of 15 residues.

This clonotype has just a few counts. The gene calls are TRBV28 and TRBJ1-5, with D tentatively TRBD1 (5 bases). The V gene's germline CDR1 is MDHEN and CDR2 SYDVKM. CDR3 length equals 14 residues. Trimming removed 5 bases at V and 7 bases at J, with 15 bases between. In nucleotides, the CDR3 is TGTGCCAGCAGTCCCCTCGGGGCGGGCCAGCCCCAGCATTTT. Translated: CASSPLGAGQPQHF.

The J gene is TRBJ2-1, the V gene TRBV10-3; TRBD2 matches at 10 bases. V was clipped by 0 bases and J by 10 bases; unmatched bases: 6. CDR3 length: 15 residues. Germline CDR1 reads ENHRY; CDR2 reads SYGVKD. As DNA, the CDR3 is TGTGCCATCAGTGAGTCGTGGCTAGCGGGAGTGGAGCAGTTCTTC. It codes for CAISESWLAGVEQFF.

This clonotype was observed a few times. This sequence joins TRBV7-6 and TRBJ2-1; 10 bases agree with TRBD2. With V trimmed by 3 bases and J by 4 bases, 15 bases remained unmatched. This CDR3 is built from 19 residues. Per germline, CDR1 SGHVS and CDR2 FNYEAQ. The CDR3 region has the DNA TGTGCCAGCAGCTTCTTACTCCCTCCGCTAGCGGGAGAGTACAATGAGCAGTTCTTC. It translates to CASSFLLPPLAGEYNEQFF. The complete variable domain, with remaining parts taken from reference TRBV7-6 and TRBJ2-1, reads GAGVSQSPRYKVTKRGQDVALRCDPISGHVSLYWYRQALGQGPEFLTYFNYEAQQDKSGLPNDRFSAERPEGSISTLTIQRTEQRDSAMYRCASSFLLPPLAGEYNEQFFGPGTRLTVL.